Here is one TCR beta chain with its context. No antigen is known for it. This entry belongs to a study of blood T cells in healthy people across ages. General study results and limits: Unsorted PBMCs ruled out conclusive naive versus antigen-experienced comparison.

The CDR3 is 17 residues long. Germline V gene sequence: CDR1 SGHVS, CDR2 FQNEAQ. Trimming removed 2 bases from V and 4 bases from J, with 20 bases in between. The use of a sample-barcoded 5' primer and a J-beta primer mix characterized a second PCR of roughly 6 to 11 cycles. In TCRdb, the 5' RACE reads were re-called with MiXCR into one record per CDR3 protein. The sample holds around 280,000 distinct CDR3 sequences, 25% to 30% seen once. Sequencing was done on a sample of blood. The sequence was collected from a woman in her 70s in good health. The chain uses TRBV7-8 and TRBJ1-2; D ambiguous. CDR3: CASSLNIYTGGVYGYTF. CDR3 nucleotide sequence: TGTGCCAGCAGCTTAAATATTTACACGGGTGGTGTCTATGGCTACACCTTC.